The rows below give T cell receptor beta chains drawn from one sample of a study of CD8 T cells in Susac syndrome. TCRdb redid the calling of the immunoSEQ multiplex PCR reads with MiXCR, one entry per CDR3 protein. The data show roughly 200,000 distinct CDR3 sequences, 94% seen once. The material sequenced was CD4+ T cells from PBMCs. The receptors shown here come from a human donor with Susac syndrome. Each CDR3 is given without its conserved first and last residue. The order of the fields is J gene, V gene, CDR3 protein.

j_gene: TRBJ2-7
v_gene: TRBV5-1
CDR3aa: ASSLVDRGPYEQY

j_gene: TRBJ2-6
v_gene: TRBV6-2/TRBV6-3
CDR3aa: ASSYSAGGAGANVLT

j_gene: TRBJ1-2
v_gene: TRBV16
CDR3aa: ASSLSEPVGGYT

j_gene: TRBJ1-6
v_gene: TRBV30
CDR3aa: AWSVIRYNSPLH

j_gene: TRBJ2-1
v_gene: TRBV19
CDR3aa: ASSTQPGLAGVEQF

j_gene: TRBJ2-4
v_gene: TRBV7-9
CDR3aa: ASSLEPRRLAKNIQY

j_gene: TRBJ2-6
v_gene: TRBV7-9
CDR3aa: ASSSREWGANVLT

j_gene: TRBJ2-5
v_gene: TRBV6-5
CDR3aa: ASSSRRTGGYQETQY

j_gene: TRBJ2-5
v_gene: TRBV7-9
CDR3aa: ASSVSGTRQETQY

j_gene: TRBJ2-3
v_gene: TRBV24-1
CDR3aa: ATSDPGLGADTQY